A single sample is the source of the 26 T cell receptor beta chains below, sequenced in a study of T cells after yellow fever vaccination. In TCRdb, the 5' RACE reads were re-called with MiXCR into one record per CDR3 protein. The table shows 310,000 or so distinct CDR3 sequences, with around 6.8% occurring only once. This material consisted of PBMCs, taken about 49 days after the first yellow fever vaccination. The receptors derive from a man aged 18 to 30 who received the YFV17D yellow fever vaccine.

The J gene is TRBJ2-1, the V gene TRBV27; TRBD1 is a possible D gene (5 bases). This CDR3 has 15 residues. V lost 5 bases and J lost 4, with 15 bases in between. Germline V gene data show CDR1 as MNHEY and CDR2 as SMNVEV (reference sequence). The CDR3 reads CASSLGWGKYNEQFF. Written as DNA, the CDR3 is TGTGCCAGCAGTCTAGGTTGGGGCAAATACAATGAGCAGTTCTTC.

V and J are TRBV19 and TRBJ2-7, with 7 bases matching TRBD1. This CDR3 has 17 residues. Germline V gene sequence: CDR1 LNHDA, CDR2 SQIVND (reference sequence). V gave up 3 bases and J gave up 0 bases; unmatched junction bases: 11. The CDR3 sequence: CASSIGAGGLSSYEQYV. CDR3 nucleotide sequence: TGTGCCAGTAGTATTGGGGCAGGGGGTCTCAGCTCCTACGAGCAGTACGTC.

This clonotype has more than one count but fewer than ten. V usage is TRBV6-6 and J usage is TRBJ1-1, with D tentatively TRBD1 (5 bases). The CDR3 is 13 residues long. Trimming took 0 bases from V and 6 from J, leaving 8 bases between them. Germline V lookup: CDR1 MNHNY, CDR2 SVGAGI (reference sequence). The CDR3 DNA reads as TGTGCCAGCAGTTACTCAGGAGGGGCTGAAGCTTTCTTT. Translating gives CASSYSGGAEAFF.

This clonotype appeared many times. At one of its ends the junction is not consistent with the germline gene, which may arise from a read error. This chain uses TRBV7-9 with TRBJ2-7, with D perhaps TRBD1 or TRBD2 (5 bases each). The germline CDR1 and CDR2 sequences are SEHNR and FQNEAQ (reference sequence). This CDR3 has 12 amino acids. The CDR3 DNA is TGTGCCAGCAGCCGCTCCGGGGCAGCTCTCTTCTTC. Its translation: CASSRSGAALFF.

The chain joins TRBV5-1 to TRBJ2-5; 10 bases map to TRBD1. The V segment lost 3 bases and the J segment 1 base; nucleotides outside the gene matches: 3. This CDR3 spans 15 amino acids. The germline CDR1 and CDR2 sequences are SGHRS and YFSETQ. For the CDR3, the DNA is TGCGCCAGCAGCTACGGGACAGGGGTCCAAGAGACCCAGTACTTC. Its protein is CASSYGTGVQETQYF.

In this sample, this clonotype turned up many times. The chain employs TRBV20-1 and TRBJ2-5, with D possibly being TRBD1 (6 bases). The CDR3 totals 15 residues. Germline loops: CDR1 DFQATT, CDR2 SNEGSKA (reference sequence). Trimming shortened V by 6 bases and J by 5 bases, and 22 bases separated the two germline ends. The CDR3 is CSALPSQGQRETQYF. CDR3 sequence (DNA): TGCAGTGCCCTCCCTTCCCAGGGGCAGAGGGAGACCCAGTACTTC.

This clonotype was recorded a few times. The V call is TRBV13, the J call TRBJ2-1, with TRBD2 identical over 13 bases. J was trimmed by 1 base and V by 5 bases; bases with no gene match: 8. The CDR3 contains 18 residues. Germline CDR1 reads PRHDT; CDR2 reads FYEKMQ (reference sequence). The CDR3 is CASSALLAGGPSYNEQFF. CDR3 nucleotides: TGTGCCAGCAGCGCTTTACTAGCGGGGGGGCCTTCCTACAATGAGCAGTTCTTC.

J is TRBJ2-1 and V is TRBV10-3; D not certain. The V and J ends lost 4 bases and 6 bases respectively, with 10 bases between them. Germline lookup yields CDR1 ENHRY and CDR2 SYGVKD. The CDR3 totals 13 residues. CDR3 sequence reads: CAISGRTVNEQFF. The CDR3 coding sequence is TGTGCCATCAGTGGACGGACCGTCAATGAGCAGTTCTTC.

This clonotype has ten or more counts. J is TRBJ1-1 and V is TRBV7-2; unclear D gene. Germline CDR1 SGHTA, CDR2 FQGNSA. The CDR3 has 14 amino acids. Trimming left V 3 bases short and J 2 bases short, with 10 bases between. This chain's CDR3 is CASSLRDGNTEAFF. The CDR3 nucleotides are TGTGCCAGCAGCTTGCGAGACGGAAACACTGAAGCTTTCTTT.

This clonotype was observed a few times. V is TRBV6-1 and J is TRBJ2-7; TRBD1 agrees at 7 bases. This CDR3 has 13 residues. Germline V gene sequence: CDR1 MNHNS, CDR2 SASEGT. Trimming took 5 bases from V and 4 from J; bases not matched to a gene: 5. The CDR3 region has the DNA TGTGCCAGCAGTAGAACAGGGGTTTACGAGCAGTACGTC. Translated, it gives CASSRTGVYEQYV.

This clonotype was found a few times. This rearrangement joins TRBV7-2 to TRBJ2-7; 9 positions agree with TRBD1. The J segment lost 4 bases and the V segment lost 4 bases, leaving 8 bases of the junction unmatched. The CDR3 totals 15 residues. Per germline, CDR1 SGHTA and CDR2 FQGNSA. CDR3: CASSSTGGVQYEQYF. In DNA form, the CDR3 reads TGTGCCAGCAGCTCCACAGGGGGCGTTCAATACGAGCAGTACTTC.

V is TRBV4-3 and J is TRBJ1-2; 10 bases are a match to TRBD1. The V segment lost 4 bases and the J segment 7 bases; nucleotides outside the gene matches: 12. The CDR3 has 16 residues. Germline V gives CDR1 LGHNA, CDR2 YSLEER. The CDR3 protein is CASSPRPGTGAVGYTF. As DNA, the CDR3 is TGCGCCAGCAGCCCGCGACCCGGGACAGGGGCCGTTGGCTACACCTTC.

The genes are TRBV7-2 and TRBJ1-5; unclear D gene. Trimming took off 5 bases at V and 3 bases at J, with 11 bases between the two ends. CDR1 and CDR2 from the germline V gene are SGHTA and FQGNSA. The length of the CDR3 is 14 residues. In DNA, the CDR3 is TGTGCCAGCAGCGAATGGGCGAACAATCAGCCCCAGCATTTT. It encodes CASSEWANNQPQHF.

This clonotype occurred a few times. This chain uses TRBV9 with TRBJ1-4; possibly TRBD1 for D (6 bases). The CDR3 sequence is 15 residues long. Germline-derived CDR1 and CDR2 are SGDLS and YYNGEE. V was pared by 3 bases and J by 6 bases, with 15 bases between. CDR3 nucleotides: TGTGCCAGCAGCGATTTAGGGGGGGCGGATGAAAAACTGTTTTTT. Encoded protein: CASSDLGGADEKLFF.

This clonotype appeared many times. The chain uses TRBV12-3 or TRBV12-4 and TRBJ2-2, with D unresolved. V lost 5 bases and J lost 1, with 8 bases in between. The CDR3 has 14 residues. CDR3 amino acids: CASSRQRNTGELFF. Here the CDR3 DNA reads TGTGCCAGCAGTCGCCAGCGGAACACCGGGGAGCTGTTTTTT.

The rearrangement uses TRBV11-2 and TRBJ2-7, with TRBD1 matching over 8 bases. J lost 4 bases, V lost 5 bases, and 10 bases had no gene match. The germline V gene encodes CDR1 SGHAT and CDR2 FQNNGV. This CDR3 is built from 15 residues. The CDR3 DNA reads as TGTGCCAGCAGCCCTTGGGCCCAGGGGGCTTACGAGCAGTACTTC. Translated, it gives CASSPWAQGAYEQYF.

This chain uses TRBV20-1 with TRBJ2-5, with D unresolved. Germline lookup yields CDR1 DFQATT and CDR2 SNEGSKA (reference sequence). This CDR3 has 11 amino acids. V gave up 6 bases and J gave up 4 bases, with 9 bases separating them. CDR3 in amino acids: CSAVGLETQYF. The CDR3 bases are TGCAGTGCCGTGGGGTTAGAGACCCAGTACTTC.

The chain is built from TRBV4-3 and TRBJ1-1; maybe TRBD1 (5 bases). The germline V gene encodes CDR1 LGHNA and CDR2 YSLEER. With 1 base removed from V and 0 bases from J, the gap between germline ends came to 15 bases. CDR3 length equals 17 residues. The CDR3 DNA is TGCGCCAGCAGCCAAGGGGCAGGGAGTTACATGAACACTGAAGCTTTCTTT. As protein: CASSQGAGSYMNTEAFF.

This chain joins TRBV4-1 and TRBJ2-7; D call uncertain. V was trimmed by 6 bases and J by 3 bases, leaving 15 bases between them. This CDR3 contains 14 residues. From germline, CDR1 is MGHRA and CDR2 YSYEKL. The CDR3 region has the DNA TGCGCCAGCAGAGCCGGTGCAGTCGACTACGAGCAGTACGTC. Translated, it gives CASRAGAVDYEQYV.

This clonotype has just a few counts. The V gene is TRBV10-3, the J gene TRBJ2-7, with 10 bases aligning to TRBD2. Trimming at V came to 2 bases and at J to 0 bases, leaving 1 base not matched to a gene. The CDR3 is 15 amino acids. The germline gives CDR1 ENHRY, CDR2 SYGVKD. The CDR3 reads CAISELAGVSYEQYF. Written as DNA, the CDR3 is TGTGCCATCAGTGAGCTAGCGGGAGTCTCCTACGAGCAGTACTTC.

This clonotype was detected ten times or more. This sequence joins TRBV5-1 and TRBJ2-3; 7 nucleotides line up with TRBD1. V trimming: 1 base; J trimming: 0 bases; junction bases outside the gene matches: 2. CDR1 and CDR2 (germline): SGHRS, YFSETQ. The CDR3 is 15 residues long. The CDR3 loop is CASSLTTGSTDTQYF. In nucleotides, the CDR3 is TGCGCCAGCAGCTTGACGACAGGGAGCACAGATACGCAGTATTTT.

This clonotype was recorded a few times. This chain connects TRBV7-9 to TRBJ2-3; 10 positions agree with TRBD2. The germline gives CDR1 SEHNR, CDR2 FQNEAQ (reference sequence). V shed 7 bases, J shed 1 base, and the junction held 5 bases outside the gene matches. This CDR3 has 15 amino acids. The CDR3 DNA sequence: TGTGCCAGCACCCCTGGGACTAGCGGCACAGATACGCAGTATTTT. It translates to CASTPGTSGTDTQYF. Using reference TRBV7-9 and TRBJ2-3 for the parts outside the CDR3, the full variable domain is DTGVSQNPRHKITKRGQNVTFRCDPISEHNRLYWYRQTLGQGPEFLTYFQNEAQLEKSRLLSDRFSAERPKGSFSTLEIQRTEQGDSAMYLCASTPGTSGTDTQYFGPGTRLTVL.

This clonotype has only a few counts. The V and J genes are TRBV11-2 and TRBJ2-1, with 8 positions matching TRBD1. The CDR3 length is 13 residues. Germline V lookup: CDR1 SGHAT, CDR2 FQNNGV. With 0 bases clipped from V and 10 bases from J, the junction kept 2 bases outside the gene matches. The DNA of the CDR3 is TGTGCCAGCAGCTTAGAGCGACAGGGGGAGCAGTTCTTC. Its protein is CASSLERQGEQFF.

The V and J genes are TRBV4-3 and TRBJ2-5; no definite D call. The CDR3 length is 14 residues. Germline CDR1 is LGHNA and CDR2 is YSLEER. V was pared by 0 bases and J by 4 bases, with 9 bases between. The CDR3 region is CASSQDQLRETQYF. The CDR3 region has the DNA TGCGCCAGCAGCCAAGATCAACTAAGAGAGACCCAGTACTTC.

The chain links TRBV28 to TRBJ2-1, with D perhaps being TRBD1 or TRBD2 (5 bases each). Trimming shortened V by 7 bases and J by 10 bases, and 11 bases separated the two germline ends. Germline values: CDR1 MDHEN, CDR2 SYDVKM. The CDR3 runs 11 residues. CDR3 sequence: CASIHEGEQFF. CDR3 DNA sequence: TGTGCCAGCATCCATGAGGGGGAGCAGTTCTTC.

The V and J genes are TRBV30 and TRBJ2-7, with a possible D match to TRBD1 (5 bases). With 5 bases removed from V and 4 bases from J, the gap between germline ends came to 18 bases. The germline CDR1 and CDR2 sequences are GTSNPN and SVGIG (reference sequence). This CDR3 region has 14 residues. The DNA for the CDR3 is TGTGCCTGGGGTCCAGGGTCCGTGCTTTACGAGCAGTACTTC. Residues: CAWGPGSVLYEQYF.